This T cell receptor beta chain derives from a study of beta chain features in type 1 diabetes. Based on CD45RO/CCR7/CD25/CD127/CD95/CD27, CD4+ regulatory, stem cell-like memory, naive and central memory cells were sorted. Purity exceeding 95% was reached by all sorted populations. This clone turned up a few times. Its antigen remains unknown. The study's findings and limits: Any HLA effect on TCRB rearrangement was left unresolved by small sub-analyses.

Of the isolated RNA, all was reverse transcribed, and so the sequenced material was expressed TCRB transcripts. Only in-frame clones appear in the TCRdb table, and some are missing; sequencing was by immunoSEQ multiplex PCR. The sample shows roughly 140,000 clones, about 8.1% of them seen only once. This TCR was recovered from a man aged 18 to 29 in good health. The sequenced sample consisted of central memory CD4+ T cells from blood.

This chain's CDR3 is CASSPPGTGVDGYTF. CDR3 coding DNA: TGTGCCAGCAGTCCCCCCGGGACAGGGGTAGATGGCTACACCTTC. This chain links TRBV28 with TRBJ1-2, with 10 nucleotides matching TRBD1. V was clipped by 5 bases and J by 6 bases; unmatched bases: 9. CDR3 length: 15 amino acids. In germline, CDR1 is MDHEN, CDR2 SYDVKM.